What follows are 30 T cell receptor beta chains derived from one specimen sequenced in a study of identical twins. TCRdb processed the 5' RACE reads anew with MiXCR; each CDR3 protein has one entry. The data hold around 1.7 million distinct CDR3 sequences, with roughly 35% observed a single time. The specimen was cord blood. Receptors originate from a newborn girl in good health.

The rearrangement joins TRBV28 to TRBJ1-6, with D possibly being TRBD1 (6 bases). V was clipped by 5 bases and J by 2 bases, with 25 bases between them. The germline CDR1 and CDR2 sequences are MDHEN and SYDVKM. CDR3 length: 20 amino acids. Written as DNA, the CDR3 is TGTGCCAGCAGTCTTACAGGGTTTGGAAACCCACTCGCCTATAATTCACCCCTCCACTTT. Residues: CASSLTGFGNPLAYNSPLHF.

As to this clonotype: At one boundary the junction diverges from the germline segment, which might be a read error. CDR3 amino acids: CASERLGQSNSPPHF. The CDR3 region has the DNA TGTGCCAGCGAGCGACTGGGACAGAGCAATTCACCCCCCCACTTT. This chain uses TRBV6-1 with TRBJ1-6, with 7 bases lining up with TRBD1. The CDR3 totals 15 residues. Germline V gives CDR1 MNHNS, CDR2 SASEGT.

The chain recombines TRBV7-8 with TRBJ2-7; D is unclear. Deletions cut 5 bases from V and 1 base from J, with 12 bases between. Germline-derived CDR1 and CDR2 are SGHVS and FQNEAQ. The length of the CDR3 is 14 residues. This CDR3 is CASSPPTVSYEQYF. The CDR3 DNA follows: TGTGCCAGCAGCCCCCCAACAGTTTCCTACGAGCAGTACTTC.

CDR3 sequence (DNA): TGCGCCAGCAGCCTTCAGGGACTAGCTGCACCGAGCTCCTACAATGAGCAGTACTTC. Protein: CASSLQGLAAPSSYNEQYF. V gene TRBV4-1 combines with J gene TRBJ2-1, with 9 bases matching TRBD2. The J call may be faulty, since TRBJ2-7 better matches the DNA end. There are 19 residues in the CDR3. Germline V gene data show CDR1 as MGHRA and CDR2 as YSYEKL.

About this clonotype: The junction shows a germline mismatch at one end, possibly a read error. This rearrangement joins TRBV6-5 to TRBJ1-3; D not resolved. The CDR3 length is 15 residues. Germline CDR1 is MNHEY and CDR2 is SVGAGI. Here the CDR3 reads CASSYSRLVGNTISF. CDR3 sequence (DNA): TGTGCCAGCAGTTACTCGAGACTAGTTGGCAACACCATATCTTTT.

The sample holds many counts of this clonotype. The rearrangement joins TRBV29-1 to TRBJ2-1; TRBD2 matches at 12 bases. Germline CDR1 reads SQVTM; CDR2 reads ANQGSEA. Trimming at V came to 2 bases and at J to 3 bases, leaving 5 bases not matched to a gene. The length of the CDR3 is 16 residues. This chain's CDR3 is CSVEYSGLAGYNEQFF. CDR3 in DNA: TGCAGCGTTGAATACTCGGGACTAGCGGGCTACAATGAGCAGTTCTTC.

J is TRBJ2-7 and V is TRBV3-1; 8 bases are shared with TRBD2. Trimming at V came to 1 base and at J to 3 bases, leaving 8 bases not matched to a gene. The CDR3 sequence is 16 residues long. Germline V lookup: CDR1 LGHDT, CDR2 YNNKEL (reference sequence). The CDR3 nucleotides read TGTGCCAGCAGCCAAGGATTTGGAGCGGGAGACTACGAGCAGTACTTC. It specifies CASSQGFGAGDYEQYF.

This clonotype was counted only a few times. The CDR3 spells CSVEVGNTIYF. CDR3 nucleotide sequence: TGCAGCGTTGAGGTGGGAAACACCATATATTTT. J is TRBJ1-3 and V is TRBV29-1; D ambiguous. The length of the CDR3 is 11 residues. Trimming removed 3 bases at V and 4 bases at J, with 4 bases between. The germline CDR1 and CDR2 sequences are SQVTM and ANQGSEA.

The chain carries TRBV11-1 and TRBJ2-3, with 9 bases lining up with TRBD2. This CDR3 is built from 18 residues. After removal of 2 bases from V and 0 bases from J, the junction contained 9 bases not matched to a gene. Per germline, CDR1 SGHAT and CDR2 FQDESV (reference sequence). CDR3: CASSLSLAGLTSTDTQYF. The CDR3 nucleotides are TGTGCCAGCAGCTTATCACTAGCGGGTTTGACTAGCACAGATACGCAGTATTTT.

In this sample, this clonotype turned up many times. CDR3 nucleotides: TGCAGCGTTGGGGGAGGTATGTGGGGCAATCAGCCCCAGCATTTT. Translated: CSVGGGMWGNQPQHF. V is TRBV29-1 and J is TRBJ1-5; D gene uncertain. The CDR3 covers 15 residues. Trimming took off 4 bases at V and 2 bases at J, with 15 bases between the two ends. Germline lookup yields CDR1 SQVTM and CDR2 ANQGSEA.

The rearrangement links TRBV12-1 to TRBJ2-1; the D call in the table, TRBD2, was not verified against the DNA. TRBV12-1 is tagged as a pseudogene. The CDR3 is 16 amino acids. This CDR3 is CASSFRTSGNDNEQFF. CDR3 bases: TGTGCCAGCAGCTTTCGGACTAGCGGGAATGACAATGAGCAGTTCTTC.

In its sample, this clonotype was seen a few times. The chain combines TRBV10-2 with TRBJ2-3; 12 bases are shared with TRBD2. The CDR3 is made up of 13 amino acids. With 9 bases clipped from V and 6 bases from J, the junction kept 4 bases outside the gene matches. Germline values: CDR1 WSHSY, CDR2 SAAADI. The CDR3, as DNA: TGCGCCAGTCGGACTAGCGGGGAGGATACGCAGTATTTT. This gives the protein CASRTSGEDTQYF.

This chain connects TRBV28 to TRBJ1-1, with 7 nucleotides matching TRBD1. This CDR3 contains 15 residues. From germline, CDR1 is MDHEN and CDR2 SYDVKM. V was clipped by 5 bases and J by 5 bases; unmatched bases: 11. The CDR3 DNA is TGTGCCAGCAGTCCCAGGGGGGATTGGGAAACTGAAGCTTTCTTT. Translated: CASSPRGDWETEAFF.

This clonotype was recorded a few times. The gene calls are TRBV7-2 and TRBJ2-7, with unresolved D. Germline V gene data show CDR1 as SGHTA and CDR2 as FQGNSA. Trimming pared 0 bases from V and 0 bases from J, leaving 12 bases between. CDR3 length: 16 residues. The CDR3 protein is CASSLASSQNSYEQYF. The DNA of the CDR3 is TGTGCCAGCAGCTTAGCTTCCTCCCAAAACTCCTACGAGCAGTACTTC.

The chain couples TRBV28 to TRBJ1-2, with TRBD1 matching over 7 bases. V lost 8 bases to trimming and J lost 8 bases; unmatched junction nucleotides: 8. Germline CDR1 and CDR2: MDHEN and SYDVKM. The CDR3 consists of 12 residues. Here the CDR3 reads CASLLTGNGYTF. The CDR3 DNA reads TGTGCCAGCCTGTTGACAGGGAACGGCTACACCTTC.

This CDR3 is CASSLWGRGLPYTGNTIYF. The CDR3, as DNA: TGTGCCAGCAGTTTATGGGGCAGGGGCCTCCCTTACACTGGAAACACCATATATTTT. The genes are TRBV27 and TRBJ1-3, with D possibly matching TRBD1 (6 bases). Deletions cut 1 base from V and 2 bases from J, with 21 bases between. Germline V gene data show CDR1 as MNHEY and CDR2 as SMNVEV (reference sequence). CDR3 length equals 19 residues.

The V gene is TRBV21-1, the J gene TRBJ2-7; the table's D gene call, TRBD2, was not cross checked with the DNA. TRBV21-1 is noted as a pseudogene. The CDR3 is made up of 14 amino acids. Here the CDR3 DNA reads TGTGCCAGCAGCGTCCGGGACTCCATACACGAGCAGTACTTC. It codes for CASSVRDSIHEQYF.

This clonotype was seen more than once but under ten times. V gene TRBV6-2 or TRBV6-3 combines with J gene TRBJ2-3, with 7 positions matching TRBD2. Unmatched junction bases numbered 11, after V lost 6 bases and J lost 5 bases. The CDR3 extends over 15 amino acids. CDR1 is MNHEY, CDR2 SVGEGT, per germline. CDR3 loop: CASRPRDYPEDTQYF. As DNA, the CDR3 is TGTGCCAGCAGGCCCCGGGACTACCCCGAAGATACGCAGTATTTT.

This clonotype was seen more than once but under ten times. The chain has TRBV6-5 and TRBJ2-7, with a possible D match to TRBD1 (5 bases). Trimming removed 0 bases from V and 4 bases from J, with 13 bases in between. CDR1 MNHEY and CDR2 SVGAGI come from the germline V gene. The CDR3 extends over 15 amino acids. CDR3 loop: CASSYSPGHLYEQYF. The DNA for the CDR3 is TGTGCCAGCAGTTACTCTCCCGGACACCTTTACGAGCAGTACTTC.

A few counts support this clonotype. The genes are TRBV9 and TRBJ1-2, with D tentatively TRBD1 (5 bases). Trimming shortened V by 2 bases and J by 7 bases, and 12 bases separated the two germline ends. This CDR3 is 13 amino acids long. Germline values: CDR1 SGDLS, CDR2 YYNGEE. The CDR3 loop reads CASSVEGYGGYTF. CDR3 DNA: TGTGCCAGCAGCGTCGAGGGGTACGGTGGCTACACCTTC.

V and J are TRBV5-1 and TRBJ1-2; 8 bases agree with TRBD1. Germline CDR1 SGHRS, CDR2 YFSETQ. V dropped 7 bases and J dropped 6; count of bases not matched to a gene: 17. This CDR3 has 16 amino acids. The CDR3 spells CASGQGPALGRNGYTF. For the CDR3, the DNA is TGCGCCAGCGGACAGGGACCCGCTTTGGGTCGTAATGGCTACACCTTC. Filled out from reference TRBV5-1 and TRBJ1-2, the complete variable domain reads KAGVTQTPRYLIKTRGQQVTLSCSPISGHRSVSWYQQTPGQGLQFLFEYFSETQRNKGNFPGRFSGRQFSNSRSEMNVSTLELGDSALYLCASGQGPALGRNGYTFGSGTRLTVV.

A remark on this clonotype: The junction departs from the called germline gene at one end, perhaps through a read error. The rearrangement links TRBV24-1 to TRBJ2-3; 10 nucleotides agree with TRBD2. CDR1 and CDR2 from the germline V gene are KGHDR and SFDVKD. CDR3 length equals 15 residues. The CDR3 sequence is CATSDSSGGTDTQSF. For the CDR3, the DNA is TGTGCCACCAGTGATTCTAGCGGGGGCACAGATACGCAGTCTTTT.

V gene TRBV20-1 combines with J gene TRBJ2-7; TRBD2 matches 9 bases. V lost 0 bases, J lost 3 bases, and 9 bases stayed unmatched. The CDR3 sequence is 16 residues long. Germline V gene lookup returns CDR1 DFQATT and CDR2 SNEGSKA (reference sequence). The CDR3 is CSARERRSGRLYEQYF. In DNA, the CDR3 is TGCAGTGCTAGAGAGAGAAGAAGCGGGAGGCTCTACGAGCAGTACTTC.

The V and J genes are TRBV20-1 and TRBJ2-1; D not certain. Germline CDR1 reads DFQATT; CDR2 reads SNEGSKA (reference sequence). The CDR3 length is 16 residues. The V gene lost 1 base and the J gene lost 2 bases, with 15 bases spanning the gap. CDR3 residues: CSARGSGSPAYNEQFF. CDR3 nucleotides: TGCAGTGCTAGAGGGAGTGGTAGTCCTGCCTACAATGAGCAGTTCTTC.

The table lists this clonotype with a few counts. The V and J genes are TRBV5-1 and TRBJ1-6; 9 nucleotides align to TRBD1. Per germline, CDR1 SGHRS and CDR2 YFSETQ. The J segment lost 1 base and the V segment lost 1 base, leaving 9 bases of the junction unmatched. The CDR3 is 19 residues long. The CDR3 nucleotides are TGCGCCAGCAGCTTGTCTGGGACAGGGAAAAGGTCCTATAATTCACCCCTCCACTTT. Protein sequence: CASSLSGTGKRSYNSPLHF.

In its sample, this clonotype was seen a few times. Here the CDR3 reads CSSGGTPVGDTQYF. The CDR3 DNA reads as TGCAGCAGCGGGGGGACTCCCGTGGGAGATACGCAGTATTTT. J is TRBJ2-3 and V is TRBV20-1, with 9 nucleotides matching TRBD2. The length of the CDR3 is 14 residues. In germline, CDR1 is DFQATT, CDR2 SNEGSKA (reference sequence).

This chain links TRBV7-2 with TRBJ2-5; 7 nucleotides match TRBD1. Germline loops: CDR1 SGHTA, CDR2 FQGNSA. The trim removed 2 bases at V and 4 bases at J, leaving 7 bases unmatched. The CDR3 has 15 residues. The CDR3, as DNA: TGTGCCAGCAGCTTAAAACTAGGGGGCTTAGAGACCCAGTACTTC. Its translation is CASSLKLGGLETQYF.

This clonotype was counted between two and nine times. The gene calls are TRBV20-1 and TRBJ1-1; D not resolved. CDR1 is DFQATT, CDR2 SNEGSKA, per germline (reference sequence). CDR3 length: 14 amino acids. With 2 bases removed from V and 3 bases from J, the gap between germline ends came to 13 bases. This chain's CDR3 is CSARKGGRDTEAFF. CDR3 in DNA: TGCAGTGCTAGAAAGGGAGGGCGCGACACTGAAGCTTTCTTT.

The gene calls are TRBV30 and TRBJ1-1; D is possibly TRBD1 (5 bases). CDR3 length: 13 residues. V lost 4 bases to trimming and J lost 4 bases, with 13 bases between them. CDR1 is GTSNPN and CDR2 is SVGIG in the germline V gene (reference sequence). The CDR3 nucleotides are TGTGCCTGGATTACCAGCGGGGGCACTGAAGCTTTCTTT. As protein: CAWITSGGTEAFF. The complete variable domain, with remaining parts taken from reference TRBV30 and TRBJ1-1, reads SQTIHQWPATLVQPVGSPLSLECTVEGTSNPNLYWYRQAAGRGLQLLFYSVGIGQISSEVPQNLSASRPQDRQFILSSKKLLLSDSGFYLCAWITSGGTEAFFGQGTRLTVV.

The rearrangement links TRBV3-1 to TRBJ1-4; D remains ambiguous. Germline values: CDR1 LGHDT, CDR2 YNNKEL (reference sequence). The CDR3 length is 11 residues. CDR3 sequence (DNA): TGTGCAGCTGCAACTAATGAAAAACTGTTTTTT. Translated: CAAATNEKLFF.